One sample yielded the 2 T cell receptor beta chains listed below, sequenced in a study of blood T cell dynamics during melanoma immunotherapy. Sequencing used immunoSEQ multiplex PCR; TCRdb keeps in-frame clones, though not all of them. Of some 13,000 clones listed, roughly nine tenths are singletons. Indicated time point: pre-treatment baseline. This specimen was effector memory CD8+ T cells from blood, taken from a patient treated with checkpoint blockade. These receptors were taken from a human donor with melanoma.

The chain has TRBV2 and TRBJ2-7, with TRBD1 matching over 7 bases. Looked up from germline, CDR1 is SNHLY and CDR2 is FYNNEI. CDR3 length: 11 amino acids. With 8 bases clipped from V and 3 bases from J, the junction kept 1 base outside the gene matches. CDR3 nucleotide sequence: TGTGCCAGCCGGGACAGCTACGAGCAGTACTTC. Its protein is CASRDSYEQYF.

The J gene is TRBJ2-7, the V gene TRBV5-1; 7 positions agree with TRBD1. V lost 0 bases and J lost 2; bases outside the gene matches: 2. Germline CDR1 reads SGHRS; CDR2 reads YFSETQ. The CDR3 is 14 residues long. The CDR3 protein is CASSLAQGAYEQYF. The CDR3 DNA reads TGCGCCAGCAGCTTGGCCCAGGGGGCCTACGAGCAGTACTTC.